The table lists the clone carrying this T cell receptor (beta chain) with a few counts. Its antigen is unidentified. With 6 bases clipped from V and 9 bases from J, the junction kept 10 bases outside the gene matches. CDR3 size: 14 residues. Germline CDR1 and CDR2: DFQATT and SNEGSKA (reference sequence). The data were obtained in a study of T-cell reconstitution after alpha-beta-depleted transplantation in children. Study results and limitations: It was newly produced T cells that mostly accounted for T-cell counts and diversity one year after transplant. The study traced high day-60 TCRbeta diversity in some patients to surviving recipient T cells and thymic progenitors.

This sample's TCRbeta library carried unique molecular identifier barcodes. TCRdb called the PCR reads again in MiXCR, with one record for every CDR3 protein. The sample records around 270,000 distinct CDR3 sequences, nearly 8% being singletons. The V gene is TRBV20-1, the J gene TRBJ1-5; 11 bases are shared with TRBD1. Sequenced material: peripheral blood, taken 360 days after TCRalphabeta/CD19-depleted stem cell transplant. This sequence was found in a female patient between 2 and 10 years old who had a stem cell transplant for Fanconi anemia, so the T cells may come from the graft donor. CDR3 amino acids: CSAGKDRGLGPQHF. The CDR3 DNA reads as TGCAGTGCGGGGAAGGACAGGGGGCTAGGGCCCCAGCATTTT.